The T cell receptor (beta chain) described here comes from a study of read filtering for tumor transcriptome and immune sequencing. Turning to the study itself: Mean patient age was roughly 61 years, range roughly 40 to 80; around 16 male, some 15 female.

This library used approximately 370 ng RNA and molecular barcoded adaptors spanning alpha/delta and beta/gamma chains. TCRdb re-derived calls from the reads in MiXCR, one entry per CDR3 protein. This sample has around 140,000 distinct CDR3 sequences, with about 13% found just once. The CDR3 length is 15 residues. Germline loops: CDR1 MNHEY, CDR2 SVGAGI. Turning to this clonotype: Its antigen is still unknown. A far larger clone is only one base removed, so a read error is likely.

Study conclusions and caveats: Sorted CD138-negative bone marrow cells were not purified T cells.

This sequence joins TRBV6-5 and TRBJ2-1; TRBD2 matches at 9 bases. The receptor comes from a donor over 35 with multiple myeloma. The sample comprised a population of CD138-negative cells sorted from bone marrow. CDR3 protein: CASSYVTSGNNGQFF. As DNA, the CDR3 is TGTGCCAGCAGTTATGTGACTAGCGGCAACAATGGGCAGTTCTTC.